This T cell receptor (beta chain) emerged from a study of cytomegalovirus exposure and HLA in healthy donors. Study outcomes and limitations: The authors judged a highly shared variant cluster likely a sequencing artifact. In a later analysis, across HLA loci, associated TCR counts were highest for DRB1, lowest for HLA-C. The authors enumerated 164 TCR beta chains as linked to cytomegalovirus.

A multiplex PCR was run with 60 Vbeta primers and 13 Jbeta primers. Sequenced by immunoSEQ multiplex PCR; TCRdb stores in-frame clones only, minus some. The data contain about 120,000 clones, about two thirds of them singletons. From germline, CDR1 is MNHNS and CDR2 SASEGT. V lost 7 bases, J lost 8 bases, and 5 bases stayed unmatched. This CDR3 has 12 residues. About this clone: Its antigen remains unidentified.

This sequence was found in a man aged 25-45 years in good health and CMV-seronegative. Sequencing was done on a sample of PBMCs. This chain uses TRBV6-1 with TRBJ1-2; 9 bases are shared with TRBD1. CDR3 loop: CASTYRGQGYTF. In DNA form, the CDR3 reads TGTGCCAGCACCTACAGGGGGCAGGGCTACACCTTC.